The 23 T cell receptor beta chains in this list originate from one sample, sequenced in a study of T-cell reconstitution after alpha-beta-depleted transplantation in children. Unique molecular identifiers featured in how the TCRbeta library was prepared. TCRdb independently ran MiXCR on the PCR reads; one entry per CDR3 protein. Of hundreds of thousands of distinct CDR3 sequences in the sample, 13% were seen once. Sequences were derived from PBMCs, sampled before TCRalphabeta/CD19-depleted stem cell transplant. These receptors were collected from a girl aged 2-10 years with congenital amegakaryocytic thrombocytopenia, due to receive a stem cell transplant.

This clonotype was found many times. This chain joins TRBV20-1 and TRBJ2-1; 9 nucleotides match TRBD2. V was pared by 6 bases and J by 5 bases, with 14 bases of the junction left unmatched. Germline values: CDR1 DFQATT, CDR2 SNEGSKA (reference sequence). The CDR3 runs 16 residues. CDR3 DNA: TGCAGTGCGGCGGGATGGCTAGCGGGACAAGACAATGAGCAGTTCTTC. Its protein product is CSAAGWLAGQDNEQFF.

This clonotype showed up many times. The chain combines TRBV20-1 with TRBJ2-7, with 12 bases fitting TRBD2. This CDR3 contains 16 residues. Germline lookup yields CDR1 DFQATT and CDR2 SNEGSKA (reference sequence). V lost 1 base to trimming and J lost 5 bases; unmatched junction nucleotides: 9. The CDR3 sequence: CSARASGRAFIDEQYF. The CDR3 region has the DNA TGCAGTGCTAGAGCTAGCGGGAGGGCGTTTATTGACGAGCAGTACTTC.

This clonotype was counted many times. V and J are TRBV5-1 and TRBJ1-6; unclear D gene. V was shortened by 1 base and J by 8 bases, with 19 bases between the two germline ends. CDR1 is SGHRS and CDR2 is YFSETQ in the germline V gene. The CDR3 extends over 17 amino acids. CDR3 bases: TGCGCCAGCAGCTTGCCCGAAGGCACGGGTTCGGATTCACCCCTCCACTTT. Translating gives CASSLPEGTGSDSPLHF. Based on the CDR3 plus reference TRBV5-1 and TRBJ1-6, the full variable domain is KAGVTQTPRYLIKTRGQQVTLSCSPISGHRSVSWYQQTPGQGLQFLFEYFSETQRNKGNFPGRFSGRQFSNSRSEMNVSTLELGDSALYLCASSLPEGTGSDSPLHFGNGTRLTVT.

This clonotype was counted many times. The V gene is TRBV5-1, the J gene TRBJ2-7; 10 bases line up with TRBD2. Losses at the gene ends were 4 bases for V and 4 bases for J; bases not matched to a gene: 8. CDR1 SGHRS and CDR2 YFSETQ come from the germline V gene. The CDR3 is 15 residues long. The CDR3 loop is CASSGTLAGEYEQYF. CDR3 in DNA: TGCGCCAGCAGCGGGACCCTAGCGGGAGAGTACGAGCAGTACTTC.

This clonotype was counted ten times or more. CDR3 in amino acids: CSARVPAGVAETQYF. As DNA, the CDR3 is TGCAGTGCTAGAGTCCCAGCGGGAGTCGCAGAGACCCAGTACTTC. The chain is built from TRBV20-1 and TRBJ2-5; 8 nucleotides match TRBD2. Germline V gene lookup returns CDR1 DFQATT and CDR2 SNEGSKA (reference sequence). J lost 4 bases, V lost 1 base, and 8 bases had no gene match. This CDR3 is 15 amino acids long.

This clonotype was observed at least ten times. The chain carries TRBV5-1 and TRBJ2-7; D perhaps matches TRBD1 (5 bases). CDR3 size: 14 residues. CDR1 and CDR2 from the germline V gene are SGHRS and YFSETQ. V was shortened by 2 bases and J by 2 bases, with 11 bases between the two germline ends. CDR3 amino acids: CASSFAGNPYEQYF. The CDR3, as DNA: TGCGCCAGCAGCTTTGCAGGGAACCCCTACGAGCAGTACTTC. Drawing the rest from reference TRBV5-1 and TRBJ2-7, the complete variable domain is KAGVTQTPRYLIKTRGQQVTLSCSPISGHRSVSWYQQTPGQGLQFLFEYFSETQRNKGNFPGRFSGRQFSNSRSEMNVSTLELGDSALYLCASSFAGNPYEQYFGPGTRLTVT.

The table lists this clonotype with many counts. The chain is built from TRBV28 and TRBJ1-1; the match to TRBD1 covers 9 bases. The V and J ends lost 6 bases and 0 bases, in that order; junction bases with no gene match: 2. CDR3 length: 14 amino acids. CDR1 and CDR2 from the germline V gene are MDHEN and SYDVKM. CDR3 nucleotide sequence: TGTGCCAGCAGCCGGGACAGGGTGAACACTGAAGCTTTCTTT. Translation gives CASSRDRVNTEAFF.

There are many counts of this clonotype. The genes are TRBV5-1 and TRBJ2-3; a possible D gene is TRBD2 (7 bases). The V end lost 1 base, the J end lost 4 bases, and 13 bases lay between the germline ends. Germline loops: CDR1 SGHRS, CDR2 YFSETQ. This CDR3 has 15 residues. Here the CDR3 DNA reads TGCGCCAGCAGCTTGCGGGGGGCAGGGCCAGATACGCAGTATTTT. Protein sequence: CASSLRGAGPDTQYF.

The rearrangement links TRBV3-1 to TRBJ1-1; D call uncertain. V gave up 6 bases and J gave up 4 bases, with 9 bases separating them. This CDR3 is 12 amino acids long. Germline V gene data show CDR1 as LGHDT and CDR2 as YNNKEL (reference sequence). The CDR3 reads CASSGLSTEAFF. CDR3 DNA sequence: TGTGCCAGCAGTGGGCTCTCCACTGAAGCTTTCTTT.

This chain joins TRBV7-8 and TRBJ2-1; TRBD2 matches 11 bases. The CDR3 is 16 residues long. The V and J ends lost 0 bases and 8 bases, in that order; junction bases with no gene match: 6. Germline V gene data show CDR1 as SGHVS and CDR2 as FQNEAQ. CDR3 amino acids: CASSLATSGSFYEQFF. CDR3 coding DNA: TGTGCCAGCAGCTTAGCTACTAGCGGGAGTTTCTATGAGCAGTTCTTC.

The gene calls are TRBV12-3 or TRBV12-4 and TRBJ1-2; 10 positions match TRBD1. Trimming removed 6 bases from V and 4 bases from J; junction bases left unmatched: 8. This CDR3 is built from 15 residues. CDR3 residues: CASRSGTGVFYGYTF. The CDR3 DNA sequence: TGTGCCAGCAGATCCGGGACAGGGGTATTCTATGGCTACACCTTC.

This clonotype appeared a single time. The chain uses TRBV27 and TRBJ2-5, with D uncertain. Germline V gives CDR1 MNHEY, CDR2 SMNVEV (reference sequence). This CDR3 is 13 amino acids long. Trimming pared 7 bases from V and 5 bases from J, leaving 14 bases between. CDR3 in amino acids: CASKVRLGETQYF. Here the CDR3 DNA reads TGTGCCAGCAAAGTCCGCTTGGGCGAGACCCAGTACTTC.

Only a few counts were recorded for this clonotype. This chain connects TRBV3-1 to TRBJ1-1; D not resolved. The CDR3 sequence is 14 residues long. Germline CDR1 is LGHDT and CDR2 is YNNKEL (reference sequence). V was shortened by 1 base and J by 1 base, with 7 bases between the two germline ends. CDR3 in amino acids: CASSQVSGNTEAFF. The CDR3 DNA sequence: TGTGCCAGCAGCCAAGTATCCGGGAACACTGAAGCTTTCTTT.

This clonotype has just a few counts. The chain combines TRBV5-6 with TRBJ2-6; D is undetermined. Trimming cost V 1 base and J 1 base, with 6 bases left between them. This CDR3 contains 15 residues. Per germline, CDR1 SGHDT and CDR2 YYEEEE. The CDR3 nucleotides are TGTGCCAGCAGCTTGATGGGATCTGGGGCCAACGTCCTGACTTTC. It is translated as CASSLMGSGANVLTF.

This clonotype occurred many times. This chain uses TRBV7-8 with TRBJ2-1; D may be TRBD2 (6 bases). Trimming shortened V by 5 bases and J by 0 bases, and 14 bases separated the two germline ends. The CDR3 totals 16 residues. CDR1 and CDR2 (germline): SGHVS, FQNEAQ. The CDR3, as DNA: TGTGCCAGCAGCATGCTAGCGTACAACTCCTACAATGAGCAGTTCTTC. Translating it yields CASSMLAYNSYNEQFF. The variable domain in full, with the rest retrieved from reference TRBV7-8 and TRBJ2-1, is GAGVSQSPRYKVAKRGQDVALRCDPISGHVSLFWYQQALGQGPEFLTYFQNEAQLDKSGLPSDRFFAERPEGSVSTLKIQRTQQEDSAVYLCASSMLAYNSYNEQFFGPGTRLTVL.

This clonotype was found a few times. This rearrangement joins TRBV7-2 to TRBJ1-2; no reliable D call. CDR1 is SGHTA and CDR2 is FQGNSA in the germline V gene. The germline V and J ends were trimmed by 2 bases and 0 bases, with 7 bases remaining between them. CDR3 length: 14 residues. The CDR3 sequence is CASSLPVANYGYTF. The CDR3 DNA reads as TGTGCCAGCAGCTTACCCGTAGCTAACTATGGCTACACCTTC.

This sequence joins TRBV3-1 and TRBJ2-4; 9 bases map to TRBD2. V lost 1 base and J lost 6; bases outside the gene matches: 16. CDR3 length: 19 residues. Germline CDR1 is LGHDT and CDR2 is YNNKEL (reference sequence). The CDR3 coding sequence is TGTGCCAGCAGCCAAGGGGTCTGGATAGCGGGAGCGAGGAGAAACATTCAGTACTTC. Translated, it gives CASSQGVWIAGARRNIQYF.

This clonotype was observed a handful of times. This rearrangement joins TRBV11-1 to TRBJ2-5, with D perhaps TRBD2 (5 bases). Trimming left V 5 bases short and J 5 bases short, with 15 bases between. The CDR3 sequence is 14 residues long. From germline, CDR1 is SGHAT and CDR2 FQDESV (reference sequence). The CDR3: CASSQTGDRETQYF. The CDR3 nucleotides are TGTGCCAGCAGCCAAACCGGGGATCGGGAGACCCAGTACTTC. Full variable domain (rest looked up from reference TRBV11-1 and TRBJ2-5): EAEVAQSPRYKITEKSQAVAFWCDPISGHATLYWYRQILGQGPELLVQFQDESVVDDSQLPKDRFSAERLKGVDSTLKIQPAELGDSAMYLCASSQTGDRETQYFGPGTRLLVL.

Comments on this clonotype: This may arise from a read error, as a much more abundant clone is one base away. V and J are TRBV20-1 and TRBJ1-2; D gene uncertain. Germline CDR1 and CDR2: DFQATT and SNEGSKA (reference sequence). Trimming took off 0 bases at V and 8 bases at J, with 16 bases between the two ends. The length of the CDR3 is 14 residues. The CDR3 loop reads CSAREREETGGYTF. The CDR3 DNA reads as TGCAGTGCTAGAGAACGGGAGGAAACGGGGGGCTACACCTTC.

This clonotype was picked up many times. The CDR3 region has the DNA TGTGCCAGCAGTTTATGGGGTGCAACTAATGAAAAACTGTTTTTT. Translated: CASSLWGATNEKLFF. This chain connects TRBV12-3 or TRBV12-4 to TRBJ1-4; D gene uncertain. V dropped 2 bases and J dropped 0 bases, with 7 bases sitting between them. This CDR3 has 15 amino acids.

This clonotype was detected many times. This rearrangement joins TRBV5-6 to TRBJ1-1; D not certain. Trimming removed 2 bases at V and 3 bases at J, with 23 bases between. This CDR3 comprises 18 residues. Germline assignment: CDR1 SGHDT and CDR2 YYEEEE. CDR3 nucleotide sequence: TGTGCCAGCAGCTTACTCTCGGGGTCGCGGATTCCGGACACTGAAGCTTTCTTT. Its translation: CASSLLSGSRIPDTEAFF.

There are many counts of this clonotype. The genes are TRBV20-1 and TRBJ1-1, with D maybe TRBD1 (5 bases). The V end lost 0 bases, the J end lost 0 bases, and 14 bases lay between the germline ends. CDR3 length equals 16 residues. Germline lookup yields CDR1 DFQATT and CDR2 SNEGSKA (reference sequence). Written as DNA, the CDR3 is TGCAGTGCTAGAGATGCGTCAGGGAGGATGAACACTGAAGCTTTCTTT. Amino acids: CSARDASGRMNTEAFF.

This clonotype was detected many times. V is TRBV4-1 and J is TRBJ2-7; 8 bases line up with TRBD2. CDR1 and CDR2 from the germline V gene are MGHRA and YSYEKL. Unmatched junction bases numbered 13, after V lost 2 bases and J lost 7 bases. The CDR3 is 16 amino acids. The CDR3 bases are TGCGCCAGCAGCCAAAACTGGGGAGCGGGAGATTTTGAGCAGTACTTC. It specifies CASSQNWGAGDFEQYF.